This T cell receptor (beta chain) was recovered during a study of OX40 agonist ivuxolimab in advanced cancers. The CDR3 runs 14 residues. In germline, CDR1 is MNHEY, CDR2 SVGAGI. V trimming: 4 bases; J trimming: 8 bases; junction bases outside the gene matches: 5. Clones were read by immunoSEQ multiplex PCR, and TCRdb kept only the in-frame ones, dropping some. This sample has 25,000 to 30,000 clones; more than 85% occur once, and the top ten carry 15% to 25%. This sequence joins TRBV6-5 and TRBJ1-4; 9 bases match TRBD1. The receptor was derived from an adult with an advanced solid tumor such as melanoma, head and neck, liver or kidney cancer. This specimen consisted of CD4+ or CD8+ T cells sorted from blood, obtained in a trial of the OX40 agonist ivuxolimab. CDR3 region: CASSWGTGWEKLFF. The CDR3 DNA sequence: TGTGCCAGCAGTTGGGGGACAGGGTGGGAAAAACTGTTTTTT.